This is a list of T cell receptor beta chains from one sample in a study of cytomegalovirus exposure and HLA in healthy donors. Profiling relied on immunoSEQ multiplex PCR, and the TCRdb table lists in-frame clones only, not all of them. Counted here are about 110,000 clones, 88% occurring once; the ten biggest clones make up 2% to 2.5%. The sequencing input was PBMCs. These receptors were collected from a woman aged 18 to 35 in good health and CMV-seronegative. CDR3s include the opening cysteine and the closing phenylalanine or tryptophan. D genes are given only for firm matches. Clone size is not always given. Where it is, it says once, few, many or a class for expanded clones.

j_gene,abundance,v_gene,d_gene,len,CDR3nt,CDR3aa
TRBJ1-4,NA,TRBV27,NA,15,TGTGCCAGCAGTTTATCGACAGCAACTAATGAAAAACTGTTTTTT,CASSLSTATNEKLFF
TRBJ2-5,NA,TRBV7-6,TRBD1,15,TGTGCCAGCAGCTTTAGTCCACAGGGGTCGGAGACCCAGTACTTC,CASSFSPQGSETQYF
TRBJ1-3,NA,TRBV12-5,TRBD1,18,TGTGCTAGTGGGGGGACAGGGGGGATAGCGCGCTCTGGAAACACCATATATTTT,CASGGTGGIARSGNTIYF
TRBJ1-2,NA,TRBV19,NA,14,TGTGCCAGTAGGAATATGAACGCGGCAGTTGGCTACACCTTC,CASRNMNAAVGYTF
TRBJ2-1,NA,TRBV7-3,TRBD1,17,TGTGCCAGCAGCCCGAAGAGGACAGGCAGACACTACAATGAGCAGTTCTTC,CASSPKRTGRHYNEQFF
TRBJ1-6,NA,TRBV19,NA,15,TGTGCCAGTAGTATTATCGCAGGGGTCAATTCACCCCTCCACTTT,CASSIIAGVNSPLHF
TRBJ1-6,few,TRBV4-1,NA,15,TGCGCCAGCAGCCAAGGCAGGGAAGTGAATTCACCCCTCCACTTT,CASSQGREVNSPLHF
TRBJ1-4,NA,TRBV6-6,NA,15,TGTGCCAGCCTCCCCAGGGCGGAGTCAAATGAAAAACTGTTTTTT,CASLPRAESNEKLFF
TRBJ2-1,few,TRBV19,NA,15,TGTGCCAGTAGTTCCCGGACTTTCTCCTACAATGAGCAGTTCTTC,CASSSRTFSYNEQFF
TRBJ2-7,NA,TRBV18,TRBD1,16,TGTGCCAGCTCACTGCCCCAGCGACAGGGATCCTACGAGCAGTACTTC,CASSLPQRQGSYEQYF
TRBJ2-2,NA,TRBV14,NA,14,TGTGCCAGCAGCCAGGTACTAGCTGCCGGGGAGCTGTTTTTT,CASSQVLAAGELFF
TRBJ2-7,NA,TRBV30,NA,12,TGTGCCTGGAATGGGCTTGTCGACGAGCAGTACTTC,CAWNGLVDEQYF
TRBJ2-7,NA,TRBV6-5,NA,13,TGTGCCAGCAGTTACGGGGAGGCCTACGAGCAGTACTTC,CASSYGEAYEQYF
TRBJ2-7,NA,TRBV5-1,NA,16,TGCGCCAGCAGCACTAGCCCGGGACGCCGCTCCTACGAGCAGTACTTC,CASSTSPGRRSYEQYF
TRBJ2-3,NA,TRBV9,NA,15,TGTGCCAGCAGCGTGGGAACTAGTCATGGGGATACGCAGTATTTT,CASSVGTSHGDTQYF
TRBJ2-1,NA,TRBV7-3,TRBD2,15,TGTGCCAGCAGCTCCGGACTAGCGGAGGGAAATGAGCAGTTCTTC,CASSSGLAEGNEQFF
TRBJ2-7,NA,TRBV19,TRBD1,18,TGTGCCAGTAGTATTAGAGGGGCAGGGGGAACTTTCCCATACGAGCAGTACTTC,CASSIRGAGGTFPYEQYF
TRBJ1-1,few,TRBV2,TRBD1,13,TGTGCCAGCCACCGGGACAGGAACACTGAAGCTTTCTTT,CASHRDRNTEAFF
TRBJ1-1,NA,TRBV29-1,NA,12,TGCAGCGTTGAAGAGAGGAACACTGAAGCTTTCTTT,CSVEERNTEAFF
TRBJ2-7,NA,TRBV5-5,NA,15,TGTGCCAGCGGTCTCAGCCGGGGCGCGGGGAACGAGCAGTACTTC,CASGLSRGAGNEQYF
TRBJ2-2,few,TRBV11-3,NA,12,TGTGCCAGCAGCTTACGGTCCGGGGAGCTGTTTTTT,CASSLRSGELFF
TRBJ1-2,NA,TRBV20-1,NA,10,TGCAGAGCACAGGGCTATGGCTACACCTTC,CRAQGYGYTF
TRBJ2-2,once,TRBV4-3,NA,18,TGCGCCAGCAGCCAAGATTTAGTGGGGCCGGGGAACACCGGGGAGCTGTTTTTT,CASSQDLVGPGNTGELFF
TRBJ2-7,few,TRBV11-1,NA,14,TGTGCCAGCAGCTTAGCGGCAGGGCGTTACGAGCAGTACTTC,CASSLAAGRYEQYF
TRBJ2-3,NA,TRBV2,NA,14,TGTGCCAGCAGGGGAATACTAGTACCAGATACGCAGTATTTT,CASRGILVPDTQYF
TRBJ2-7,once,TRBV2,TRBD1,15,TGTGCCAGCAGTGGCCCCTGGACAGGGAGTTACGAGCAGTACTTC,CASSGPWTGSYEQYF
TRBJ2-2,NA,TRBV5-4,NA,12,TGTGCCAGCAGCTTGGGGGGCCGGGAGCTGTTTTTT,CASSLGGRELFF
TRBJ2-3,NA,TRBV28,NA,15,TGTGCCAGCAGTTTATTTACAGGGTTGTCAGATACGCAGTATTTT,CASSLFTGLSDTQYF
TRBJ1-2,once,TRBV28,NA,14,TGTGCCAGCAGCACCTGGGGGGACTCTGGGGGCTACACCTTC,CASSTWGDSGGYTF
TRBJ1-2,NA,TRBV28,NA,11,TGTGCCAGCAGTTTTCTAGAAGGCTACACCTTC,CASSFLEGYTF
TRBJ2-5,few,TRBV9,TRBD2,15,TGTGCCAGCAGCCCTTCAGGACTAGCGGAGGAGACCCAGTACTTC,CASSPSGLAEETQYF
TRBJ1-5,few,TRBV7-2,NA,15,TGTGCCAGCAGCTTAGTGGGAGAGAACAATCAGCCCCAGCATTTT,CASSLVGENNQPQHF
TRBJ1-4,NA,TRBV30,TRBD1,14,TGTGCCTGGGAGGGAAAGGGGGCGGGTGAAAAACTGTTTTTT,CAWEGKGAGEKLFF
TRBJ2-1,NA,TRBV28,TRBD1,16,TGTGCCAGCAGTTTAGGGACAGGGCCACATCGGAATGAGCAGTTCTTC,CASSLGTGPHRNEQFF
TRBJ1-1,NA,TRBV5-6,TRBD1,13,TGTGCCAGCAGCTTATACGGGACAGGGATAGCTTTCTTT,CASSLYGTGIAFF
TRBJ1-3,once,TRBV2,NA,14,TGTGCAAGCGAAGGGCGGGTGGAAGGAAACACCATATATTTT,CASEGRVEGNTIYF
TRBJ2-7,NA,TRBV29-1,TRBD1,14,TGCAGCGTTGAAGTTCTGCCGGGGACAGGTGAGCAGTACTTC,CSVEVLPGTGEQYF
TRBJ1-2,NA,TRBV15,NA,14,TGTGCCACCAGCAGGACGGACGGAGGCTATGGCTACACCTTC,CATSRTDGGYGYTF
TRBJ2-7,NA,TRBV15,TRBD1,15,TGTGCCACCAGCCGTTGGACGACAGGGTCTCAAGAGCAGTACTTC,CATSRWTTGSQEQYF
TRBJ2-7,NA,TRBV14,NA,15,TGTGCCAGCAGCCAAGACACAGTAGGTCGTTACGAGCAGTACTTC,CASSQDTVGRYEQYF
TRBJ2-1,NA,TRBV29-1,TRBD1,13,TGCAGCGGCCGTACAGGGGGCTTGAATGAGCAGTTCTTC,CSGRTGGLNEQFF
TRBJ1-2,once,TRBV9,NA,15,TGTGCCAGCAGCACCCAGGGGATGGGGAACTATGGCTACACCTTC,CASSTQGMGNYGYTF
TRBJ2-7,NA,TRBV29-1,NA,13,TGCAGCGTTGACCAGGGGAGGGGAGGGGAGCAGTACTTC,CSVDQGRGGEQYF
TRBJ2-7,once,TRBV11-2,TRBD2,15,TGTGCCAGCAGCTCTTTAAAGCGGGGCTCCTACGAGCAGTACTTC,CASSSLKRGSYEQYF
TRBJ1-3,NA,TRBV9,TRBD1,14,TGTGCCAGCAGCGTAGAACAGGGGCGGAACACCATATATTTT,CASSVEQGRNTIYF
TRBJ1-2,NA,TRBV6-5,TRBD1,13,TGTGCCAGTGCCGGACAGGGGGTGAATGGCTACACCTTC,CASAGQGVNGYTF
TRBJ2-7,NA,TRBV7-9,NA,12,TGTGCCAGCGAGAGCGGGCCCTACGAGCAGTACTTC,CASESGPYEQYF
TRBJ1-2,NA,TRBV10-2,NA,14,TGCGCCAGCGAGCAAACTCCTGGGGCTAGAGGCTACACCTTC,CASEQTPGARGYTF
TRBJ2-7,NA,TRBV20-1,NA,11,TGCAGTCTCCCGCAGGGCTTGGAGCAGTACTTC,CSLPQGLEQYF
TRBJ2-1,NA,TRBV27,NA,12,TGTGCCAGCAGAGGAGCATACAATGAGCAGTTCTTC,CASRGAYNEQFF
TRBJ2-2,NA,TRBV5-1,TRBD2,16,TGCGCCAGCAGCTACCTAGCGGGCGCGAACACCGGGGAGCTGTTTTTT,CASSYLAGANTGELFF